Shown below are 4 T cell receptor beta chains from a single sample sequenced in a study of T cells after yellow fever vaccination. One entry per CDR3 protein, called by TCRdb with MiXCR from the 5' RACE reads. The top ten clones hold about a sixth of a sample with around 340,000 distinct CDR3 sequences, roughly 8.7% of them seen once. This specimen consisted of PBMCs, obtained on the day of the first yellow fever vaccination. Every receptor here comes from a man between 18 and 29 years old who received the YFV17D yellow fever vaccine.

This clonotype has only a few counts. The genes are TRBV6-5 and TRBJ1-1; 9 bases are a match to TRBD1. In germline, CDR1 is MNHEY, CDR2 SVGAGI. J was trimmed by 0 bases and V by 2 bases; bases with no gene match: 10. The CDR3 totals 18 residues. CDR3 in DNA: TGTGCCAGCAGTTACCCCCGACAGGGGGATCCCATGAACACTGAAGCTTTCTTT. This encodes CASSYPRQGDPMNTEAFF.

In its sample, this clonotype was seen a few times. The chain uses TRBV4-1 and TRBJ1-2; D might be TRBD1 (6 bases). CDR3 length equals 14 residues. Trimming took off 7 bases at V and 6 bases at J, with 18 bases between the two ends. Looked up from germline, CDR1 is MGHRA and CDR2 is YSYEKL. The CDR3 spells CASTSVGGPDGYTF. In DNA, the CDR3 is TGCGCCAGCACCTCAGTGGGGGGGCCCGATGGCTACACCTTC.

This clonotype showed up just a few times. Here the CDR3 reads CASSRLGTLHNNQPQHF. Here the CDR3 DNA reads TGTGCCAGCAGCCGCCTTGGGACCTTGCATAACAATCAGCCCCAGCATTTT. This sequence joins TRBV5-6 and TRBJ1-5; D is perhaps TRBD1 (5 bases). The CDR3 extends over 17 amino acids. Trimming removed 4 bases from V and 3 bases from J, with 20 bases in between. CDR1 and CDR2 from the germline V gene are SGHDT and YYEEEE.

This clonotype was seen at least ten times. This chain uses TRBV9 with TRBJ1-5; no clear D gene. The CDR3 is 15 residues long. Germline CDR1 reads SGDLS; CDR2 reads YYNGEE. The ends were cut back, 1 base at V and 3 bases at J, with 11 bases in the middle. The CDR3 bases are TGTGCCAGCAGCGTATCGGAAGACTCCAATCAGCCCCAGCATTTT. Its translation: CASSVSEDSNQPQHF.